The clone carrying this T cell receptor beta chain was counted many times. Its antigen is undetermined. The sample originates from a study of regulatory T cells in long-lasting Graves disease. The ends were cut back, 3 bases at V and 4 bases at J, with 15 bases in the middle. The CDR3 sequence is 15 residues long. Specified time point: newly diagnosed GD, antithyroid drugs for less than 3 months. RNA isolated from PBMCs was used to make the TCR library. Graves' disease diagnoses used American Thyroid Association guidelines. HTBI primers from iRepertoire and Arm-PCR of CDR3 regions yielded the TCR beta libraries. TCRdb used MiXCR to reprocess the multiplex PCR reads, holding one entry per CDR3 protein. The table shows 400,000 to 500,000 distinct CDR3 sequences, with under 15% occurring only once. General study points: Persistent patients shared more public clonotypes (2,741) than newly diagnosed patients (approximately 1,000).

These data were likewise used in another study, on T cells in Graves' hyperthyroidism and ophthalmopathy. From that report: Stable Graves' hyperthyroidism denoted no ophthalmopathy progression over 18 months. A first-round RT-PCR of the TCR CDR3 used the HTBI primer set.

Sample: peripheral blood mononuclear cells (PBMCs), taken at new diagnosis, from a patient treated with antithyroid drugs. This chain connects TRBV12-3 or TRBV12-4 to TRBJ1-2; D unclear. The TCR comes from a woman younger than 45 with Graves disease. This chain's CDR3 is CASSFDHRAVYGYTF. DNA of the CDR3: TGTGCCAGCAGTTTTGACCATCGAGCCGTCTATGGCTACACCTTC.